This T cell receptor (beta chain) was obtained from a study of cytomegalovirus exposure and HLA in healthy donors. Looked up from germline, CDR1 is MDHEN and CDR2 is SYDVKM. The CDR3 is 15 residues long. The V end was cut by 5 bases, the J end by 0 bases, with 11 bases between. The study ran its PCR with 60 Vbeta and 13 Jbeta primers. Here immunoSEQ multiplex PCR was the method, and the copy in TCRdb shows in-frame clones only, minus some. Found here are about 190,000 clones, approximately 85% of them singletons; the top ten hold about 0.78%. The genes are TRBV28 and TRBJ1-5; D gene unclear. The sequence was collected from a woman younger than 30 in good health and CMV-seronegative. The specimen was PBMCs. CDR3 sequence: CASSLSEYSNQPQHF. CDR3 in DNA: TGTGCCAGCAGTCTCTCGGAGTATAGCAATCAGCCCCAGCATTTT.